The T cell receptor beta chain under discussion was sequenced for a study of blood T cells in healthy people across ages. Primed by a sample-barcoded 5' primer and a J-beta primer mix, a second PCR proceeded for about 7 to 11 cycles. The template-switch adaptor was a 5' adaptor with 12 random nucleotides. It tagged each cDNA molecule. TCRdb reprocessed the 5' RACE reads with MiXCR, giving one entry per CDR3 protein. The sample lists roughly 1.7 million distinct CDR3 sequences, 34% occurring once. Germline CDR1 is KGHDR and CDR2 is SFDVKD. Trimming took 7 bases from V and 5 from J; bases not matched to a gene: 9. This CDR3 comprises 15 residues.

This rearrangement joins TRBV24-1 to TRBJ2-3; TRBD1 matches at 9 bases. The material sequenced was blood. The clonotype originates from a woman aged 25 to 39 in good health. CDR3 protein: CATSQSGTGLDTQYF. CDR3 DNA: TGTGCCACCAGCCAGTCCGGGACAGGGTTAGATACGCAGTATTTT.